This T cell receptor (beta chain) was captured by sequencing in a study of T cells in localized non-small cell lung cancer. Study findings and constraints: Because researchers sequenced only one region of the tumor, heterogeneity is still possible. For the top 100 tumor clones, a median roughly 56 also appeared in adjacent lung. With higher T cell density in blood came longer overall survival. Uninvolved adjacent lung showed higher T cell clonality than tumor.

This clone was detected a few times. Its antigen is unidentified. Per germline, CDR1 LNHNV and CDR2 YYDKDF (reference sequence). With V trimmed by 3 bases and J by 5 bases, 0 bases remained unmatched. CDR3 length equals 15 residues. Sequencing used immunoSEQ multiplex PCR; TCRdb keeps in-frame clones, though not all of them. The repertoire consists of fewer than 2,500 clones, with roughly 25% occurring once and the leading ten covering more than 14%. The chain joins TRBV15 to TRBJ2-1, with TRBD2 identical over 14 bases. This receptor was taken from a male donor aged 60 or older with stage III squamous cell lung carcinoma. This specimen consisted of lung tumor tissue, obtained before any cancer treatment. CDR3 DNA: TGTGCCACCAGCAGGGGACTAGCGGGAGACAATGAGCAGTTCTTC. Its translation is CATSRGLAGDNEQFF.